What follows is one T cell receptor beta chain and its context. This entry is derived from a study of control samples from healthy donors and cancer patients. Some clones are missing from TCRdb's copy, which holds only in-frame ones; the method was immunoSEQ multiplex PCR. The profile shows 150,000 or so clones, over 85% of them singletons. Trimming pared 2 bases from V and 2 bases from J, leaving 10 bases between. Germline V gene data show CDR1 as MNHEY and CDR2 as SVGAGI. The CDR3 has 15 amino acids. The chain has TRBV6-5 and TRBJ2-1, with D possibly matching TRBD1 (6 bases). The receptor comes from a man aged 50-59 years in good health. Sequencing was performed on blood. The CDR3 region has the DNA TGTGCCAGCAGTTACCAGGGACAAGCCTACAATGAGCAGTTCTTC. Protein: CASSYQGQAYNEQFF.